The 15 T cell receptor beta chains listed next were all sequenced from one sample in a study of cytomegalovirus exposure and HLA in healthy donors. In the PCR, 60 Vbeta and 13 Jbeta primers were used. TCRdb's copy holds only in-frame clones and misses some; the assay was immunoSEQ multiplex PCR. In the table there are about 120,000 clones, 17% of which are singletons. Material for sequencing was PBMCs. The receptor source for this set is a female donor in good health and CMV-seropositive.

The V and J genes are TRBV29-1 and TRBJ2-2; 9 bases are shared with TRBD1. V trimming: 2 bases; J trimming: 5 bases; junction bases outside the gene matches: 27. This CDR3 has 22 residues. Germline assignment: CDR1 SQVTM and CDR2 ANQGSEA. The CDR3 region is CSVELGTGIYGPGGAGTGELFF. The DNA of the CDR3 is TGCAGCGTTGAACTAGGGACAGGGATTTATGGCCCGGGGGGCGCGGGTACCGGGGAGCTGTTTTTT.

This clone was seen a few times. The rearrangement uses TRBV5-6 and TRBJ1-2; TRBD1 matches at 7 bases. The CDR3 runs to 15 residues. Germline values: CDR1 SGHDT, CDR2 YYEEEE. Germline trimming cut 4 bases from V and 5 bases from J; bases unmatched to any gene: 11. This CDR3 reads CASSTGTVPFYGYTF. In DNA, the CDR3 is TGTGCCAGCAGCACCGGGACAGTCCCTTTTTATGGCTACACCTTC.

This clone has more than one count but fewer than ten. The DNA for the CDR3 is TGTGCCAGCAGTTTCGGGACAGGGAGGTACGAGCAGTACTTC. Translation: CASSFGTGRYEQYF. The genes are TRBV28 and TRBJ2-7; 9 bases line up with TRBD1. Germline lookup yields CDR1 MDHEN and CDR2 SYDVKM. The J segment lost 4 bases and the V segment lost 3 bases, leaving 4 bases of the junction unmatched. This CDR3 region has 14 residues.

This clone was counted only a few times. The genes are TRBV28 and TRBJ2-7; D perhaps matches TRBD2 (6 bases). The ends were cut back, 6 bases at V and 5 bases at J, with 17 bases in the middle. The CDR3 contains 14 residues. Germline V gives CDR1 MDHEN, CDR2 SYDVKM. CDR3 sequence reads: CASRADPGGNEQYF. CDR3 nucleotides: TGTGCCAGCAGAGCGGACCCCGGAGGGAACGAGCAGTACTTC.

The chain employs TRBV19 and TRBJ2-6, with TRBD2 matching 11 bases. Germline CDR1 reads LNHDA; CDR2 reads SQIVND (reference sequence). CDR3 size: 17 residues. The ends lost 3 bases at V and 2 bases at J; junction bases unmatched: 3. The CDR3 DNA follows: TGTGCCAGTAGTATTTTAGCGGGAGGGCCTGGGGCCAACGTCCTGACTTTC. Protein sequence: CASSILAGGPGANVLTF.

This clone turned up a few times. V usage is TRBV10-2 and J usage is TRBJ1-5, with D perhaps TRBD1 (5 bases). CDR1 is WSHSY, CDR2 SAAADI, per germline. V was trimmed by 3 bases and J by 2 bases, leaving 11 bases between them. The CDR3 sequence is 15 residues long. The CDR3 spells CASSDVGVGNQPQHF. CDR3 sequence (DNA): TGCGCCAGCAGTGATGTAGGGGTAGGCAATCAGCCCCAGCATTTT.

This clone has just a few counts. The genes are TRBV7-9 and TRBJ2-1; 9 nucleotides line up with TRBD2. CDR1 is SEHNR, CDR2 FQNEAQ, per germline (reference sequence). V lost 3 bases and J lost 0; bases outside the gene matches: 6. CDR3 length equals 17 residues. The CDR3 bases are TGTGCCAGCAGCTTCGCGACTAGCGGAAGCTCCTACAATGAGCAGTTCTTC. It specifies CASSFATSGSSYNEQFF.

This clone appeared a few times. In nucleotides, the CDR3 is TGCGCCAGCAGCATAAGCGGGAGGGCGACAGATACGCAGTATTTT. This translates into CASSISGRATDTQYF. The chain links TRBV5-1 to TRBJ2-3, with 10 positions matching TRBD2. The ends lost 4 bases at V and 3 bases at J; junction bases unmatched: 5. This CDR3 comprises 15 residues. Germline CDR1 and CDR2: SGHRS and YFSETQ.

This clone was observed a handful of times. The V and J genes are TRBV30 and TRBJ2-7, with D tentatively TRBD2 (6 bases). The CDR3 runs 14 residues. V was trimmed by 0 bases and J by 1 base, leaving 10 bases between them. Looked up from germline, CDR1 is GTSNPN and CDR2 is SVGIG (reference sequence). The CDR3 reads CAWSVRGGSYEQYF. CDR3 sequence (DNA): TGTGCCTGGAGTGTACGGGGAGGTTCCTACGAGCAGTACTTC.

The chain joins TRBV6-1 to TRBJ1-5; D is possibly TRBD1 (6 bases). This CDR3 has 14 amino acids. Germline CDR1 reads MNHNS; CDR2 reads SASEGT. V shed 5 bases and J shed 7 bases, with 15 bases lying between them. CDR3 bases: TGTGCCAGCAGTCTTGAACGACAGGAGCAGCCCCAGCATTTT. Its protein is CASSLERQEQPQHF.

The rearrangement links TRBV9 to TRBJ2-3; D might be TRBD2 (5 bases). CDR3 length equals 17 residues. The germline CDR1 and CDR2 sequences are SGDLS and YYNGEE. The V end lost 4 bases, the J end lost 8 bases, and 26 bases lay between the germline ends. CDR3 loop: CASSSRPRDFEESTQYF. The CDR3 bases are TGTGCCAGCAGCTCACGGCCTCGGGATTTTGAGGAAAGTACGCAGTATTTT. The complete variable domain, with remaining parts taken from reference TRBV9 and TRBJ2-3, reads DSGVTQTPKHLITATGQRVTLRCSPRSGDLSVYWYQQSLDQGLQFLIQYYNGEERAKGNILERFSAQQFPDLHSELNLSSLELGDSALYFCASSSRPRDFEESTQYFGPGTRLTVL.

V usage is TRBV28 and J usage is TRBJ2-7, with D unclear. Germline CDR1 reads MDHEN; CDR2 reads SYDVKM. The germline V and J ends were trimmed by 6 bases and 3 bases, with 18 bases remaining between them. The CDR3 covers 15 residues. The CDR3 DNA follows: TGTGCCAGCAGGATTGCACCGAATCTAGGCTACGAGCAGTACTTC. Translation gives CASRIAPNLGYEQYF.

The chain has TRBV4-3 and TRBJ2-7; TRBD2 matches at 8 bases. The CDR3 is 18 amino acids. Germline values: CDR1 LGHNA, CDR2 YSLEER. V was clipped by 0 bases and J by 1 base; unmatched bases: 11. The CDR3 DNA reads TGCGCCAGCAGCCAAGATGTGGTAGCGGGGCCAGGATCCTACGAGCAGTACTTC. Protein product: CASSQDVVAGPGSYEQYF.

CDR3: CASSLPVLWGRDYGYTF. The DNA for the CDR3 is TGTGCCAGCAGTTTACCCGTTCTATGGGGGCGCGACTATGGCTACACCTTC. The chain carries TRBV28 and TRBJ1-2; the D gene is possibly TRBD1 (6 bases). CDR3 length: 17 amino acids. Germline CDR1 is MDHEN and CDR2 is SYDVKM. The V and J ends lost 2 bases and 3 bases respectively, with 19 bases between them.

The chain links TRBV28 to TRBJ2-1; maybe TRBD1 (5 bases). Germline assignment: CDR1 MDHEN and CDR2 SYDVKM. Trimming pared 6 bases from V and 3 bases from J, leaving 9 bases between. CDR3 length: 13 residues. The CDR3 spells CASRSDIYNEQFF. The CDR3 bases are TGTGCCAGCAGATCGGACATCTACAATGAGCAGTTCTTC.